A single T cell receptor beta chain is shown here with its context. The antigen this receptor binds is unknown. Per-base quality was not reported, and no clone a single base away is much larger than it. TCRbeta CDR3 regions were amplified from genomic DNA using the immunoSEQ Assay, a bias-controlled multiplex PCR. As for how the authors treated the data: The number of nucleated cells in each sample was estimated by amplification of reference gene primers within the assay. To quantify the absolute abundance of each unique TCRbeta CDR3 rearrangement, sequence reads were collapsed and filtered. For each sample, productive Simpson clonality was calculated as the square root of Simpson's diversity index over productive rearrangements. TCRdb obtained this table from immuneACCESS and retained in-frame rearrangements with V and J assigned. These tables miss some clones; where compared with another copy, unresolved V genes account for less than half of the shortfall, and the remainder is unexplained. V and J calls and clone size follow that table, whereas D and trimming were derived from the DNA. The sample table lists about 180,000 clones, roughly 84% of them with a count of one. The ten largest make up roughly 7.3% of the sample.

These data come from a study of blood T cell repertoires in COVID-19 (dated by TCRdb to the early 2020s). For the study in its entirety: Collaborator samples came from the United States, Italy and Spain and covered acute and convalescent phases of COVID-19. The repertoires were released in a freely available public database meant as a resource for research on the immune response to SARS-CoV-2. The sample metadata nearly always contained a de-identified subject ID, COVID-19 status, age in years and sex. Subjects who had been exposed to COVID-19, were actively infected with it, or had recovered from it provided the deeply sampled blood TCRbeta repertoires that made up the dataset. The samples were drawn from two sources: the first 160 participants of the ongoing ImmuneRACE study, and 1,200 or so subjects contributed by 6 global collaborators. HLA class I and class II types, where available, came from metadata supplied by the sample provider rather than from assay-based typing. The prospective study material was composed of cDNA or gDNA derived from T cells, B-cell-depleted T cells, or PBMCs. Overall results and qualifications from the work: Clinical and demographic metadata were provided uncurated, with the amount varying by source and participant.

Enrolling through a virtual design, the prospective study's participants ranged in age from roughly 18 to 100 years and lived across roughly 23 United States geographic areas. In the prospective study, participants were assigned to cohorts based on the clinical history participants reported in a screening survey and a study questionnaire. Recovered participants in ImmuneRACE Cohort 3 were defined as having two consecutive negative NP/OP PCR tests, clearance from a healthcare professional, or resolution of symptoms. Each participant in the prospective study had whole blood, serum and a nasopharyngeal or oropharyngeal swab collected by mobile phlebotomists. Participants in the prospective study had the option to provide additional blood draws and questionnaires over a roughly 2-month period. Before DNA extraction, blood samples from the prospective study were shipped at room temperature or frozen.

Trimming removed 4 bases from V and 7 bases from J; the gene matches leave 12 bases unexplained. Measured from the cysteine to the phenylalanine, the CDR3 is 15 residues long. Only the CDR3 DNA is retained, 45 bases long and in frame from the first base. CDR1 is given as SGHNT and CDR2 as YYREEE, both from the germline V gene (reference sequence). This chain joins TRBV5-4 to TRBJ2-7; 9 junctional bases match TRBD1. The receptor was derived from a woman between 50 and 59 years old who had recovered from COVID-19. Sequencing used PBMCs or T cells enriched from blood (not recorded which). At the DNA level, the sequence is TGTGCCAGCAGCCTGCCGGGACAGGGCCCCGGGGAGCAGTACTTC. Its protein reads: CASSLPGQGPGEQYF.